The 22 T cell receptor beta chains listed next were all sequenced from one sample in a study of neurological immune-mediated disorders. TCRdb called the 5' RACE reads again in MiXCR, with one record for every CDR3 protein. The sample carries roughly 71,000 distinct CDR3 sequences, 3.9% recorded once. The specimen was PBMCs. The receptor source for this set is a man aged 30-40 years with multiple sclerosis.

This clonotype was counted at least ten times. V is TRBV5-6 and J is TRBJ1-1; 7 bases agree with TRBD1. This CDR3 has 14 amino acids. After removal of 3 bases from V and 1 base from J, the junction contained 3 bases not matched to a gene. CDR1 and CDR2 (germline): SGHDT, YYEEEE. The CDR3 reads CASSSWTGNTEAFF. DNA for the CDR3: TGTGCCAGCAGCTCGTGGACAGGGAACACTGAAGCTTTCTTT.

The chain combines TRBV27 with TRBJ1-6; D unresolved. The ends were cut back, 6 bases at V and 4 bases at J, with 13 bases in the middle. The CDR3 has 15 residues. The V gene's germline CDR1 is MNHEY and CDR2 SMNVEV (reference sequence). The CDR3 region is CASRVGSSYNSPLHF. CDR3 bases: TGTGCCAGCAGGGTGGGAAGCTCATATAATTCACCCCTCCACTTT.

In this sample, this clonotype turned up many times. CDR3 in amino acids: CASSFFIPQHF. CDR3 coding DNA: TGTGCCAGCAGCTTCTTCATCCCCCAGCATTTT. The J gene is TRBJ1-5, the V gene TRBV7-7; no clear D. This CDR3 spans 11 amino acids. Trimming left V 3 bases short and J 10 bases short, with 7 bases between. The germline gives CDR1 SSHAT, CDR2 FNYEAQ (reference sequence).

This clonotype has ten or more counts. The rearrangement links TRBV18 to TRBJ2-7; D not certain. Germline V gives CDR1 KGHSH, CDR2 LQKENI. The V and J ends lost 4 bases and 2 bases respectively, with 9 bases between them. The length of the CDR3 is 13 residues. CDR3 residues: CASSRSDPYEQYF. The CDR3 nucleotides are TGTGCCAGCTCACGGTCTGATCCCTACGAGCAGTACTTC.

The V and J genes are TRBV7-2 and TRBJ2-7; D remains ambiguous. The CDR3 loop spans 13 amino acids. CDR1 is SGHTA, CDR2 FQGNSA, per germline. Trimming removed 2 bases from V and 4 bases from J, with 9 bases in between. This CDR3 reads CASSLIGGYEQYF. CDR3 DNA sequence: TGTGCCAGCAGCTTAATAGGTGGATACGAGCAGTACTTC.

This clonotype was counted between two and nine times. Here the CDR3 reads CASSTPGGAGYGYTF. The CDR3 coding sequence is TGTGCCAGCAGTACCCCAGGGGGCGCAGGGTATGGCTACACCTTC. The chain combines TRBV6-6 with TRBJ1-2, with 8 nucleotides matching TRBD1. The CDR3 totals 15 residues. CDR1 is MNHNY, CDR2 SVGAGI, per germline (reference sequence). The J segment lost 5 bases and the V segment lost 5 bases, leaving 10 bases of the junction unmatched.

This clonotype was counted only a few times. This may come from a read error, since a much larger clone is one base off. The V and J genes are TRBV15 and TRBJ1-5; D gene uncertain. Germline V gives CDR1 LNHNV, CDR2 YYDKDF (reference sequence). The CDR3 totals 13 residues. V shed 1 base and J shed 3 bases, with 4 bases lying between them. CDR3: CATSRGTNQPQHF. DNA for the CDR3: TGTGCCACCAGCAGAGGAACCAATCAGCCCCAGCATTTT.

This clonotype was counted ten times or more. The rearrangement joins TRBV5-1 to TRBJ2-7; the D gene is possibly TRBD1 (6 bases). Trimming pared 6 bases from V and 2 bases from J, leaving 18 bases between. CDR1 is SGHRS, CDR2 YFSETQ, per germline. This CDR3 region has 15 residues. The CDR3 is CASTPLGHTTYEQYF. The DNA for the CDR3 is TGCGCCAGCACCCCGTTGGGACACACAACCTACGAGCAGTACTTC.

In this sample, this clonotype turned up many times. The V and J genes are TRBV5-1 and TRBJ1-1; the D gene is possibly TRBD1 (6 bases). The CDR3 runs to 14 residues. Trimming removed 4 bases at V and 2 bases at J, with 12 bases between. The germline CDR1 and CDR2 sequences are SGHRS and YFSETQ. The CDR3, as DNA: TGCGCCAGCAGCCCGGGACACCGAAACACTGAAGCTTTCTTT. As protein: CASSPGHRNTEAFF.

This clonotype was recorded many times. The chain uses TRBV3-1 and TRBJ2-1; 8 bases match TRBD2. The junction had 8 bases not matched to a gene; V was cut back by 4 bases and J by 3 bases. CDR3 length: 16 residues. CDR1 and CDR2 from the germline V gene are LGHDT and YNNKEL (reference sequence). For the CDR3, the DNA is TGTGCCAGCAGCCTGGGGCGGGGGGACAACTACAATGAGCAGTTCTTC. Protein: CASSLGRGDNYNEQFF.

This clonotype was detected many times. The gene calls are TRBV14 and TRBJ2-7; 9 positions match TRBD1. Germline V lookup: CDR1 SGHDN, CDR2 FVKESK. After removal of 4 bases from V and 9 bases from J, the junction contained 13 bases not matched to a gene. The CDR3 contains 15 residues. CDR3 sequence reads: CASSRGTGIRKGQYF. CDR3 DNA sequence: TGTGCCAGCAGCCGAGGGACAGGGATTAGAAAGGGGCAGTACTTC. The full variable domain, its missing parts supplied by reference TRBV14 and TRBJ2-7, is EAGVTQFPSHSVIEKGQTVTLRCDPISGHDNLYWYRRVMGKEIKFLLHFVKESKQDESGMPNNRFLAERTGGTYSTLKVQPAELEDSGVYFCASSRGTGIRKGQYFGPGTRLTVT.

This clonotype was recorded many times. The chain has TRBV5-1 and TRBJ2-1; TRBD2 aligns across 15 bases. The germline V gene has CDR1 SGHRS and CDR2 YFSETQ. The CDR3 has 17 amino acids. The J segment lost 8 bases and the V segment lost 0 bases, leaving 6 bases of the junction unmatched. The CDR3 region has the DNA TGCGCCAGCAGCTTGGGATGGACTAGCGGGGGGGCCGATGAGCAGTTCTTC. Amino acids: CASSLGWTSGGADEQFF.

This clonotype was recorded many times. This sequence joins TRBV4-3 and TRBJ2-6; no clear D gene. V lost 1 base to trimming and J lost 0 bases, with 13 bases between them. CDR3 length: 18 residues. CDR1 LGHNA and CDR2 YSLEER come from the germline V gene. CDR3 nucleotides: TGCGCCAGCAGCCAAGTCTGGTATGTGGACTCTGGGGCCAACGTCCTGACTTTC. Translation gives CASSQVWYVDSGANVLTF.

This clonotype has only a few counts. The chain couples TRBV7-2 to TRBJ1-2, with a weak D call TRBD1 (5 bases). The ends were cut back, 4 bases at V and 7 bases at J, with 16 bases in the middle. CDR1 and CDR2 from the germline V gene are SGHTA and FQGNSA. The CDR3 contains 14 residues. CDR3 sequence: CASSYIQAIAGYTF. The DNA for the CDR3 is TGTGCCAGCAGCTACATACAGGCGATAGCTGGCTACACCTTC. The full variable domain, in which reference TRBV7-2 and TRBJ1-2 provide the parts outside the CDR3, is GAGVSQSPSNKVTEKGKDVELRCDPISGHTALYWYRQSLGQGLEFLIYFQGNSAPDKSGLPSDRFSAERTGGSVSTLTIQRTQQEDSAVYLCASSYIQAIAGYTFGSGTRLTVV.

This clonotype was observed at least ten times. The V call is TRBV29-1, the J call TRBJ1-2, with D unresolved. Trimming stripped 2 bases from V and 4 bases from J, with 8 bases between. Germline lookup yields CDR1 SQVTM and CDR2 ANQGSEA. The CDR3 runs 12 residues. The CDR3 here is CSVEPGFYGYTF. The CDR3, as DNA: TGCAGCGTTGAACCCGGGTTCTATGGCTACACCTTC.

The chain couples TRBV5-1 to TRBJ2-5, with 8 bases fitting TRBD1. Germline CDR1 is SGHRS and CDR2 is YFSETQ. The CDR3 contains 14 residues. Losses at the gene ends were 3 bases for V and 5 bases for J; bases not matched to a gene: 6. The CDR3 bases are TGCGCCAGCAGCTCTGGGACAGGCCTTGAGACCCAGTACTTC. Translated, it gives CASSSGTGLETQYF.

This clonotype was observed at least ten times. The CDR3 DNA reads TGCGCCAGCAGCCTAGGGACAGTAAAACGCACAGATACGCAGTATTTT. Translating it yields CASSLGTVKRTDTQYF. The rearrangement links TRBV4-1 to TRBJ2-3, with 7 nucleotides matching TRBD1. V shed 4 bases and J 1 base; nucleotides not matched to a gene: 8. CDR1 MGHRA and CDR2 YSYEKL come from the germline V gene. This CDR3 comprises 16 residues.

This clonotype was found a few times. One base away lies a much larger clone, so this may be a sequencing read error. The conserved closing phenylalanine or tryptophan is absent in this CDR3, likely reflecting a read error. The chain links TRBV10-3 to TRBJ2-1; no clear D gene. This CDR3 region has 15 residues. Trimming took 0 bases from V and 0 from J, leaving 6 bases between them. Germline CDR1 reads ENHRY; CDR2 reads SYGVKD. In nucleotides, the CDR3 is TGTGCCATCAGTGAGTCTACAACCTCCTACAATGAGCAGTTCTGC. It codes for CAISESTTSYNEQFC.

This clonotype was detected a few times. This clone may be a read error of a much larger clone one base away. The chain is built from TRBV20-1 and TRBJ1-5, with 10 bases matching TRBD1. V shed 5 bases, J shed 2 bases, and the junction held 6 bases outside the gene matches. This CDR3 comprises 15 residues. The germline CDR1 and CDR2 sequences are DFQATT and SNEGSKA (reference sequence). CDR3 sequence: CSAYSGTGGNQPQHF. Written as DNA, the CDR3 is TGCAGTGCTTATTCCGGGACAGGGGGCAATCAGCCCCAGCATTTT.

The J gene is TRBJ2-5, the V gene TRBV29-1; TRBD1 matches at 10 bases. Trimming at V came to 7 bases and at J to 5 bases, leaving 13 bases not matched to a gene. The germline V gene encodes CDR1 SQVTM and CDR2 ANQGSEA. The CDR3 extends over 15 amino acids. CDR3 in amino acids: CSADDRGRDWETQYF. Written as DNA, the CDR3 is TGCAGCGCCGACGACAGGGGGCGTGATTGGGAGACCCAGTACTTC.

This clonotype was recorded many times. This sequence joins TRBV5-1 and TRBJ1-2, with D maybe TRBD1 (5 bases). Trimming shortened V by 1 base and J by 1 base, and 14 bases separated the two germline ends. The CDR3 totals 16 residues. Germline CDR1 and CDR2: SGHRS and YFSETQ. CDR3 sequence (DNA): TGCGCCAGCAGCTTGTATTTGTCAGGGATTAACTATGGCTACACCTTC. It codes for CASSLYLSGINYGYTF.

This clonotype was counted at least ten times. The rearrangement uses TRBV12-3 or TRBV12-4 and TRBJ2-2, with 7 positions matching TRBD1. J lost 7 bases, V lost 2 bases, and 7 bases had no gene match. CDR3 length: 15 residues. The CDR3 reads CASSLRQGSVGELFF. The CDR3 region has the DNA TGTGCCAGCAGTTTAAGACAGGGTTCCGTCGGGGAGCTGTTTTTT.